The 27 T cell receptor beta chains reported below all come from one sample, sequenced in a study of blood T cell repertoires in COVID-19. The protocol was immunoSEQ multiplex PCR, while the TCRdb copy is restricted to in-frame clones and leaves out a portion. The table records about 120,000 clones, approximately 88% of them present only once. Sequenced: peripheral blood. All receptors derive from an older woman with acute or convalescent COVID-19.

The V gene is TRBV10-3, the J gene TRBJ2-1; 11 bases fit TRBD2. In germline, CDR1 is ENHRY, CDR2 SYGVKD. This CDR3 has 19 residues. V dropped 3 bases and J dropped 0; count of bases not matched to a gene: 10. The CDR3 loop reads CAISDGLAGGPSSYNEQFF. CDR3 nucleotide sequence: TGTGCCATCAGTGACGGGCTAGCGGGAGGCCCGAGCTCCTACAATGAGCAGTTCTTC.

The chain combines TRBV15 with TRBJ2-3; 7 bases are shared with TRBD2. CDR1 and CDR2 (germline): LNHNV, YYDKDF (reference sequence). This CDR3 region has 16 residues. Germline trimming cut 3 bases from V and 0 bases from J; bases unmatched to any gene: 6. CDR3 sequence (DNA): TGTGCCACCAGCAGTGCAACGGGGGGAAGCACAGATACGCAGTATTTT. Its protein product is CATSSATGGSTDTQYF.

With respect to this clone: Other DNA sequences in the sample encode the same CDR3. The chain joins TRBV3-1 (or the pseudogene TRBV3-2) to TRBJ1-5, with 10 bases aligning to TRBD1. The trim removed 4 bases at V and 2 bases at J, leaving 2 bases unmatched. The germline CDR1 and CDR2 sequences are LGHDT and YNNKEL (reference sequence). The CDR3 length is 15 residues. The CDR3 reads CASSLGTGGNQPQHF. In DNA, the CDR3 is TGTGCCAGCAGCCTCGGGACAGGGGGCAATCAGCCCCAGCATTTT.

This clone was counted a single time. CDR3 coding DNA: TGTGCCAGCAGCCTTGAGGGACAGCCCTACAATGAGCAGTTCTTC. Its protein is CASSLEGQPYNEQFF. The V and J genes are TRBV6-5 and TRBJ2-1, with 7 bases aligning to TRBD1. The CDR3 runs to 15 residues. After removal of 6 bases from V and 2 bases from J, the junction contained 7 bases not matched to a gene. Germline V CDR1 and CDR2: MNHEY, SVGAGI.

DNA for the CDR3: TGTGCCAGCAGATATCTTTCTAGGACAGGCAACTATGGCTACACCTTC. Encoded protein: CASRYLSRTGNYGYTF. This chain joins TRBV5-6 and TRBJ1-2; TRBD1 agrees at 7 bases. CDR1 is SGHDT and CDR2 is YYEEEE in the germline V gene. The CDR3 length is 16 residues. With 5 bases clipped from V and 2 bases from J, the junction kept 12 bases outside the gene matches.

The gene calls are TRBV24-1 and TRBJ2-5, with D possibly being TRBD2 (5 bases). Deletions cut 4 bases from V and 13 bases from J, with 15 bases between. CDR3 length: 12 residues. The germline CDR1 and CDR2 sequences are KGHDR and SFDVKD. The DNA for the CDR3 is TGTGCCACCAGTGACCCGGGGATGGAACTGTACTTC. Translation gives CATSDPGMELYF.

The V and J genes are TRBV6-6 and TRBJ1-3; TRBD1 agrees at 9 bases. Germline trimming cut 2 bases from V and 4 bases from J; bases unmatched to any gene: 6. This CDR3 is 16 amino acids long. The germline V gene has CDR1 MNHNY and CDR2 SVGAGI (reference sequence). This CDR3 reads CASSYGGQGLGNTIYF. CDR3 DNA: TGTGCCAGCAGTTACGGCGGACAGGGGTTAGGAAACACCATATATTTT.

V usage is TRBV6-1 and J usage is TRBJ1-6; no reliable D call. CDR3 size: 13 residues. V lost 3 bases and J lost 10, with 10 bases in between. In germline, CDR1 is MNHNS, CDR2 SASEGT. The CDR3 DNA reads TGTGCCAGCAGTGATTCGTTTAAATCACCCCTCCACTTT. This gives the protein CASSDSFKSPLHF.

The chain joins TRBV15 to TRBJ1-1; D unclear. The V end was cut by 3 bases, the J end by 3 bases, with 11 bases between. Germline loops: CDR1 LNHNV, CDR2 YYDKDF (reference sequence). The CDR3 is 14 residues long. The CDR3 region is CATSRPNRDTEAFF. CDR3 nucleotides: TGTGCCACCAGCAGGCCGAACCGGGACACTGAAGCTTTCTTT.

The V gene is TRBV19, the J gene TRBJ1-1; D is ambiguous. CDR3 length: 14 amino acids. The germline V and J ends were trimmed by 4 bases and 9 bases, with 18 bases remaining between them. CDR1 and CDR2 from the germline V gene are LNHDA and SQIVND (reference sequence). CDR3 sequence reads: CASSTAGEWEKAFF. The CDR3 nucleotides are TGTGCCAGTAGTACCGCTGGGGAATGGGAGAAAGCTTTCTTT. Full variable domain (remainder filled in from reference TRBV19 and TRBJ1-1): DGGITQSPKYLFRKEGQNVTLSCEQNLNHDAMYWYRQDPGQGLRLIYYSQIVNDFQKGDIAEGYSVSREKKESFPLTVTSAQKNPTAFYLCASSTAGEWEKAFFGQGTRLTVV.

This rearrangement joins TRBV20-1 to TRBJ1-1; tentatively, D is TRBD1 (6 bases). V lost 4 bases and J 7 bases, leaving 10 bases between the germline ends. The CDR3 covers 11 residues. Germline CDR1 and CDR2: DFQATT and SNEGSKA (reference sequence). CDR3 coding DNA: TGCAGTGCTACCCCAGGGGTTGAAGCTTTCTTT. As protein: CSATPGVEAFF.

The V call is TRBV19, the J call TRBJ2-7; maybe TRBD1 (6 bases). This CDR3 region has 15 residues. Per the germline V gene, CDR1 is LNHDA and CDR2 is SQIVND (reference sequence). With 5 bases removed from V and 0 bases from J, the gap between germline ends came to 14 bases. CDR3 in amino acids: CASSSPGTFSYEQYF. The DNA of the CDR3 is TGTGCCAGTAGTTCCCCCGGGACATTCTCCTACGAGCAGTACTTC. The full variable domain, rest sourced from reference TRBV19 and TRBJ2-7, is DGGITQSPKYLFRKEGQNVTLSCEQNLNHDAMYWYRQDPGQGLRLIYYSQIVNDFQKGDIAEGYSVSREKKESFPLTVTSAQKNPTAFYLCASSSPGTFSYEQYFGPGTRLTVT.

This clone occurred many times. This sequence joins TRBV5-4 and TRBJ1-2; 8 bases agree with TRBD1. After removal of 5 bases from V and 0 bases from J, the junction contained 6 bases not matched to a gene. Per germline, CDR1 SGHNT and CDR2 YYREEE (reference sequence). The CDR3 runs to 15 residues. The CDR3 protein is CASRQGGQSNYGYTF. In DNA, the CDR3 is TGTGCCAGCAGACAGGGGGGACAATCTAACTATGGCTACACCTTC.

V and J are TRBV19 and TRBJ2-2; 7 bases line up with TRBD2. The CDR3 runs 16 residues. Germline V gene sequence: CDR1 LNHDA, CDR2 SQIVND (reference sequence). V lost 7 bases and J lost 2; bases outside the gene matches: 10. CDR3 sequence reads: CASTHAGLPNTGELFF. CDR3 DNA sequence: TGTGCCAGTACCCACGCGGGACTACCTAACACCGGGGAGCTGTTTTTT.

This clone was observed once. The chain couples TRBV10-2 to TRBJ1-2, with 7 bases matching TRBD1. Germline V gene lookup returns CDR1 WSHSY and CDR2 SAAADI. V trimming: 8 bases; J trimming: 4 bases; junction bases outside the gene matches: 7. The CDR3 covers 13 residues. The CDR3 loop reads CASVGDSSYGYTF. CDR3 DNA: TGCGCCAGCGTAGGGGACAGTAGCTATGGCTACACCTTC.

In DNA form, the CDR3 reads TGTGCCAGCAGTGCCAAGACTAGCGGAACCACAGATACGCAGTATTTT. Translation: CASSAKTSGTTDTQYF. The chain carries TRBV6-1 and TRBJ2-3, with 9 positions matching TRBD2. The CDR3 covers 16 residues. The germline V gene has CDR1 MNHNS and CDR2 SASEGT. Trimming removed 4 bases from V and 2 bases from J; junction bases left unmatched: 7.

This clone was detected a few times. The chain joins TRBV4-1 to TRBJ1-1; tentatively, D is TRBD1 (5 bases). Germline V gene data show CDR1 as MGHRA and CDR2 as YSYEKL. The CDR3 has 15 amino acids. V was cut by 4 bases and J by 4 bases, with 16 bases left in between. In DNA, the CDR3 is TGCGCCAGCAGCCCATTGCGGGGCTGGCGCACTGAAGCTTTCTTT. As protein: CASSPLRGWRTEAFF.

This clone was seen only a few times. The V and J genes are TRBV28 and TRBJ1-4; a weak D match, TRBD1 (6 bases). In germline, CDR1 is MDHEN, CDR2 SYDVKM. This CDR3 is 14 amino acids long. V lost 6 bases and J lost 5, with 13 bases in between. CDR3 nucleotide sequence: TGTGCCAGCAGGGGGACGGGGACAAATGAAAAACTGTTTTTT. As protein: CASRGTGTNEKLFF.

J is TRBJ2-7 and V is TRBV12-5, with 7 bases aligning to TRBD1. This CDR3 contains 12 residues. Per the germline V gene, CDR1 is LGHNT and CDR2 is FRNRAP. The V segment lost 3 bases and the J segment 6 bases; nucleotides outside the gene matches: 2. The CDR3 sequence is CASGFGQAEQYF. CDR3 DNA sequence: TGTGCTAGTGGTTTCGGACAGGCCGAGCAGTACTTC. The full variable domain, its missing parts supplied by reference TRBV12-5 and TRBJ2-7, is DARVTQTPRHKVTEMGQEVTMRCQPILGHNTVFWYRQTMMQGLELLAYFRNRAPLDDSGMPKDRFSAEMPDATLATLKIQPSEPRDSAVYFCASGFGQAEQYFGPGTRLTVT.

This rearrangement joins TRBV6-5 to TRBJ1-2, with 8 bases matching TRBD1. The trim removed 7 bases at V and 5 bases at J, leaving 12 bases unmatched. The CDR3 totals 15 residues. Germline CDR1 MNHEY, CDR2 SVGAGI. The CDR3 nucleotides are TGTGCCAGCACCGACTTGGACAGGGTCGGGTATGGCTACACCTTC. Its protein product is CASTDLDRVGYGYTF.

The V gene is TRBV29-1, the J gene TRBJ1-4; TRBD1 matches 7 bases. The CDR3 covers 13 residues. From germline, CDR1 is SQVTM and CDR2 ANQGSEA. Trimming cost V 7 bases and J 3 bases; bases outside gene matches: 5. CDR3 loop: CSAGDSPNEKLFF. CDR3 sequence (DNA): TGCAGCGCCGGGGACAGCCCTAATGAAAAACTGTTTTTT.

V and J are TRBV9 and TRBJ2-1; 10 bases align to TRBD2. The CDR3 sequence is 17 residues long. From germline, CDR1 is SGDLS and CDR2 YYNGEE. J was trimmed by 8 bases and V by 0 bases; bases with no gene match: 11. CDR3 loop: CASSVDPLAGVRDEQFF. The CDR3 DNA reads as TGTGCCAGCAGCGTAGATCCTCTAGCGGGAGTACGCGATGAGCAGTTCTTC. Variable domain in full (rest from reference TRBV9 and TRBJ2-1): DSGVTQTPKHLITATGQRVTLRCSPRSGDLSVYWYQQSLDQGLQFLIQYYNGEERAKGNILERFSAQQFPDLHSELNLSSLELGDSALYFCASSVDPLAGVRDEQFFGPGTRLTVL.

V is TRBV5-1 and J is TRBJ2-2, with 8 positions matching TRBD1. V shed 2 bases, J shed 1 base, and the junction held 7 bases outside the gene matches. The CDR3 has 17 residues. The germline V gene has CDR1 SGHRS and CDR2 YFSETQ. The CDR3 sequence: CASSFSTGTGNTGELFF. The CDR3 DNA is TGCGCCAGCAGCTTTTCGACCGGGACAGGGAACACCGGGGAGCTGTTTTTT.

The chain couples TRBV19 to TRBJ1-5, with 9 bases matching TRBD1. The germline V gene encodes CDR1 LNHDA and CDR2 SQIVND (reference sequence). J gave up 1 base and V 10 bases, and 14 bases lay outside the gene matches. The CDR3 consists of 17 residues. The DNA for the CDR3 is TGTGCCACCAAACTGACAGGGGGAGGGGTGAGCAATCAGCCCCAGCATTTT. This codes for CATKLTGGGVSNQPQHF.

V is TRBV30 and J is TRBJ1-5, with D maybe TRBD1 (6 bases). Trimming left V 4 bases short and J 5 bases short, with 18 bases between. CDR3 length: 15 amino acids. CDR1 is GTSNPN and CDR2 is SVGIG in the germline V gene (reference sequence). The CDR3 region is CAWNPRDNQDQPQHF. In nucleotides, the CDR3 is TGTGCCTGGAACCCCCGGGACAATCAGGATCAGCCCCAGCATTTT.

This chain joins TRBV5-1 and TRBJ2-3; TRBD2 is a possible D gene (7 bases). The CDR3 extends over 15 amino acids. V lost 2 bases and J lost 2, with 12 bases in between. Germline CDR1 is SGHRS and CDR2 is YFSETQ. The CDR3 bases are TGCGCCAGCAGCTTCGGGGGGCCGCCCACAGATACGCAGTATTTT. It translates to CASSFGGPPTDTQYF.

The chain uses TRBV24-1 and TRBJ2-5, with D perhaps matching TRBD1 (6 bases). V was cut by 3 bases and J by 2 bases, with 12 bases left in between. The CDR3 extends over 15 amino acids. From germline, CDR1 is KGHDR and CDR2 SFDVKD. The DNA for the CDR3 is TGTGCCACCAGTGATGGGGGCAGGTCACAAGAGACCCAGTACTTC. Translated, it gives CATSDGGRSQETQYF.